This T cell receptor beta chain derives from a study of blood T cell repertoires in COVID-19. This clone was detected only once. Authors' analysis steps: By means of reference gene primer amplification, nucleated cell counts were estimated. Clones were sequenced by immunoSEQ multiplex PCR, and TCRdb holds only the in-frame ones, with some missing. The V and J calls and the clone size are those of that table, but D and trimming were determined from the DNA. Of 100,000 to 150,000 clones listed, roughly nine tenths are singletons. V was clipped by 5 bases and J by 7 bases, with 17 bases between them. CDR3 length equals 14 residues. CDR1 and CDR2 from the germline V gene are SGHTA and FQGNSA.

The TCR sequence derives from a man aged 45 to 65 with COVID-19, enrolled during active disease. The sequencing sample was made of peripheral blood. The chain joins TRBV7-2 to TRBJ2-5; a possible D gene is TRBD2 (6 bases). CDR3 sequence reads: CASSRDSGLRTQYF. The CDR3 DNA sequence: TGTGCCAGCAGCCGGGACTCAGGTTTACGGACCCAGTACTTC.